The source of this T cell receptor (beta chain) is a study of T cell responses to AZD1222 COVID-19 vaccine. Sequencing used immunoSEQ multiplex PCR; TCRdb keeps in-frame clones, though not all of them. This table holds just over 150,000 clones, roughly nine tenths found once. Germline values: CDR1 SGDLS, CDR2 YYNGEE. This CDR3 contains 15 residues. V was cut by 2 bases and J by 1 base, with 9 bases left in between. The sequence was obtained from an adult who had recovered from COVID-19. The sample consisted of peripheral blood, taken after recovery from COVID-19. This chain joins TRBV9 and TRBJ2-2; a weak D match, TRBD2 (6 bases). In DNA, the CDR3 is TGTGCCAGCAGCGTTCTAGCGCAGAACACCGGGGAGCTGTTTTTT. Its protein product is CASSVLAQNTGELFF.